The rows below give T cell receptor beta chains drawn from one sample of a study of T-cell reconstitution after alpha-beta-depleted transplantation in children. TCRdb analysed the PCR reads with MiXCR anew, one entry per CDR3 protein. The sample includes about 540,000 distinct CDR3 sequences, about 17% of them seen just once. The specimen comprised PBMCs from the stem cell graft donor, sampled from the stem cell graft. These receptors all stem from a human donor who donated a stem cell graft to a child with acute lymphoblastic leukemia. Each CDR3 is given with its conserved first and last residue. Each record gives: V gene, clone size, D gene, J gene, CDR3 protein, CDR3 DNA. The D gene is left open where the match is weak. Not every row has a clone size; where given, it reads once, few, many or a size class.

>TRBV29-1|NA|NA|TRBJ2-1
CSVGLVTGSINEQFF
TGCAGCGTTGGTTTAGTGACAGGATCTATCAATGAGCAGTTCTTC
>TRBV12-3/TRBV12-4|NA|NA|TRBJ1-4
CASSLRLGTPSEKLFF
TGTGCCAGCAGTCTTCGGCTCGGGACCCCCTCGGAAAAACTGTTTTTT
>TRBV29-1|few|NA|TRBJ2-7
CSVVASSYEQYF
TGCAGCGTTGTAGCCAGCTCCTACGAGCAGTACTTC
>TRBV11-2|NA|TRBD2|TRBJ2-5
CASSYRGVGQYF
TGTGCCAGCAGCTACCGGGGGGTCGGCCAGTACTTC
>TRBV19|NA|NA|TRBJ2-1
CASSIPVLNEQFF
TGTGCCAGTAGTATACCCGTGCTCAATGAGCAGTTCTTC
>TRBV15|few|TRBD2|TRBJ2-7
CATSRFGGTSPYEQYF
TGTGCCACCAGCAGGTTTGGGGGGACTAGTCCCTACGAGCAGTACTTC
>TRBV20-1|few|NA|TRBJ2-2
CSAGGLTGELFF
TGCAGTGCGGGGGGTTTGACCGGGGAGCTGTTTTTT
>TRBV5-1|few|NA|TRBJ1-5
CASSLFGNSNQPQHF
TGCGCCAGCAGCTTGTTCGGAAATAGCAATCAGCCCCAGCATTTT
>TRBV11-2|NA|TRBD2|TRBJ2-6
CASSSTRAGVPGANVLTF
TGTGCCAGCAGCTCCACTAGGGCGGGGGTCCCTGGGGCCAACGTCCTGACTTTC
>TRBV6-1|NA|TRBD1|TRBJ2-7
CASSEQGNSYEQYF
TGTGCCAGCAGCGAACAGGGGAATTCCTACGAGCAGTACTTC
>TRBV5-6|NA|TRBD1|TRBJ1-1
CASSRTGRAFF
TGTGCCAGCAGCCGGACAGGGAGGGCTTTCTTT
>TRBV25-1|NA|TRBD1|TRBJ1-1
CASTIRGSAAFF
TGTGCCAGCACTATCAGGGGGAGTGCAGCTTTCTTT
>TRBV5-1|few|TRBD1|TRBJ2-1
CASSLGQGREQFF
TGCGCCAGCAGCTTGGGACAGGGGAGGGAGCAGTTCTTC
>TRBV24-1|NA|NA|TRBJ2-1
CATSDLGGTRQFF
TGTGCCACCAGTGATTTAGGTGGGACGAGGCAGTTCTTC
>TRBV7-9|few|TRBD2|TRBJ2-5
CASSFIAGQKDETQYF
TGTGCCAGCAGCTTTATAGCGGGACAAAAAGATGAGACCCAGTACTTC
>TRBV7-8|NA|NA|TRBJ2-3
CASSLAGMRADTQYF
TGTGCCAGCAGCTTAGCTGGTATGCGGGCAGATACGCAGTATTTT
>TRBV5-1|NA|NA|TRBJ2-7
CASSLMMSLVLSYEQYF
TGCGCCAGCAGCTTGATGATGTCGCTCGTGCTTTCCTACGAGCAGTACTTC
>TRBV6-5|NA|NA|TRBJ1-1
CASSYWGSSANTEAFF
TGTGCCAGCAGTTACTGGGGGTCGTCAGCGAACACTGAAGCTTTCTTT
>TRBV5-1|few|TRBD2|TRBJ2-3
CASRWGGTDTQYF
TGCGCCAGCCGGTGGGGGGGAACAGATACGCAGTATTTT
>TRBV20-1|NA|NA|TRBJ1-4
CSATGEGLWTNEKLFF
TGCAGTGCTACCGGGGAGGGGCTGTGGACTAATGAAAAACTGTTTTTT
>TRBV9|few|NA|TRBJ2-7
CASAIRATPEEQYF
TGTGCCAGCGCCATCCGCGCAACCCCAGAAGAGCAGTACTTC
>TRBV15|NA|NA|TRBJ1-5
CATSRKTGNQPQHF
TGTGCCACCAGCAGAAAGACAGGTAATCAGCCCCAGCATTTT
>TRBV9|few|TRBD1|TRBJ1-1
CASSVGGGGTEAFF
TGTGCCAGCAGCGTAGGAGGGGGCGGCACTGAAGCTTTCTTT
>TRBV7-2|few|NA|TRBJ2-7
CASSLGLFSYEQYF
TGTGCCAGCAGCTTAGGTCTCTTTTCCTACGAGCAGTACTTC
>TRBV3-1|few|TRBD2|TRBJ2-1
CASRYTSGTNNEQFF
TGTGCCAGCAGGTATACTAGCGGGACTAACAATGAGCAGTTCTTC
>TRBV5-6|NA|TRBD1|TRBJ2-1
CASSWTGTGGYNEQFF
TGTGCCAGCAGCTGGACCGGGACAGGGGGGTACAATGAGCAGTTCTTC
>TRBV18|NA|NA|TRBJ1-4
CASSPVRATNEKLFF
TGTGCCAGCTCACCAGTAAGAGCAACTAATGAAAAACTGTTTTTT
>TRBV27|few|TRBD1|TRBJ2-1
CASSPRHISGTGKGRVSEQFF
TGTGCCAGCAGTCCAAGGCATATTTCCGGGACAGGGAAAGGGCGGGTTAGTGAGCAGTTCTTC
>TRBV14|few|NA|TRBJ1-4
CASSQALFDSRNEKLFF
TGTGCCAGCAGCCAAGCTCTATTTGACAGCCGAAATGAAAAACTGTTTTTT
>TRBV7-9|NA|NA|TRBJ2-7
CASSPSGLREF
TGTGCCAGCAGCCCCTCGGGCCTCAGGGAGTTC
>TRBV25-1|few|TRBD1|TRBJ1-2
CAILTGDGYTF
TGTGCCATTCTGACAGGGGATGGCTACACCTTC
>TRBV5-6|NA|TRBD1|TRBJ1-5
CASSKGVQDRVRRQPQHF
TGTGCCAGCAGCAAGGGAGTACAAGACAGGGTGCGGAGGCAGCCCCAGCATTTT
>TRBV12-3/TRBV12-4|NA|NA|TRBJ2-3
CASSLGQGLQTDTQYF
TGTGCCAGCAGTTTGGGGCAGGGTCTACAGACAGATACGCAGTATTTT
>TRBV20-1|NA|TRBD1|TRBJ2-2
CSARSTGAKNTGELFF
TGCAGTGCTAGATCGACAGGGGCGAAGAACACCGGGGAGCTGTTTTTT
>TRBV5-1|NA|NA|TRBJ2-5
CASSLEGYGEETQYF
TGCGCCAGCAGCTTGGAAGGGTACGGAGAAGAGACCCAGTACTTC
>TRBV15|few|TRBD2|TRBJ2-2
CATSRDRGRANTGELFF
TGTGCCACCAGCAGAGATCGGGGGAGGGCGAACACCGGGGAGCTGTTTTTT
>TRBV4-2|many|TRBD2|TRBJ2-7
CASSQDRLAGPYEQYF
TGTGCCAGCAGCCAAGACCGCCTAGCGGGACCCTACGAGCAGTACTTC
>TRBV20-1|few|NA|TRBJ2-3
CSATRPSEITDTQYF
TGCAGTGCTACGCGGCCTAGCGAGATCACAGATACGCAGTATTTT
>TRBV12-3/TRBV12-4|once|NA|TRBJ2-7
CASSFRVLSYEQYF
TGTGCCAGCAGTTTTAGAGTTCTTTCCTACGAGCAGTACTTC
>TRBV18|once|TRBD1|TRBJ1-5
CASSPQGAFNQPQHF
TGTGCCAGCTCACCGCAGGGGGCATTCAATCAGCCCCAGCATTTT
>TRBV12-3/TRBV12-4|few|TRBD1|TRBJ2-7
CASSVDRGFYEQYF
TGTGCCAGCAGCGTAGACAGGGGTTTTTACGAGCAGTACTTC
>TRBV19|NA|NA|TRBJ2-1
CASSDNGPPAYNEQFF
TGTGCCAGTAGTGATAATGGCCCGCCTGCGTACAATGAGCAGTTCTTC
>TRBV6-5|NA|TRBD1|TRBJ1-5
CASSYGTGGNQPQHF
TGTGCCAGCAGTTACGGGACAGGGGGCAATCAGCCCCAGCATTTT
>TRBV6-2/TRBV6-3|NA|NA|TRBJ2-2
CASTLASDNTGELFF
TGTGCCAGCACCCTGGCCTCAGACAACACCGGGGAGCTGTTTTTT
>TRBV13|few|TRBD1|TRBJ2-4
CASSLRVARQGPKNIQYF
TGTGCCAGCAGCTTAAGAGTAGCAAGACAGGGGCCGAAAAACATTCAGTACTTC